This TCR beta chain emerged from a study of T-cell memory formation after mild COVID-19. The CDR3 loop spans 15 amino acids. The germline CDR1 and CDR2 sequences are LGHNA and YNFKEQ. Trimming removed 4 bases at V and 1 base at J, with 11 bases between. TCRdb recomputed calls from the 5' RACE reads with MiXCR, one row per CDR3 protein. The sample has tens of thousands of distinct CDR3 sequences; approximately 14% are singletons. The clonotype comes from an adult woman who had mild COVID-19 (a few samples of this study predate the infection). Cell type and time point are not known. The genes are TRBV4-2 and TRBJ2-1; weak D call: TRBD2 (6 bases). Specimen: PBMCs or a T cell subset sorted from them (not recorded which). The CDR3 sequence: CASSPARGSYNEQFF. DNA of the CDR3: TGTGCCAGCAGCCCCGCGCGGGGTTCCTACAATGAGCAGTTCTTC.